These 11 T cell receptor beta chains were all obtained from the same sample, sequenced in a study of CD8+ T cells in alopecia areata. Treatment in this sample: oral pan-JAK inhibitor, 5-10 mg twice daily. It was cDNA, reverse transcribed from extracted RNA, that served as the sequencing template. Generated by immunoSEQ multiplex PCR, the TCRdb table keeps only in-frame clones and is missing some. The table lists roughly 220,000 clones, 35% to 40% of them singletons. This specimen was CD4+ T cells sorted from blood, taken at approximately week 30, from a patient treated with tofacitinib. These receptors all stem from a human donor with alopecia areata.

The chain employs TRBV5-1 and TRBJ1-2; D uncertain. Per the germline V gene, CDR1 is SGHRS and CDR2 is YFSETQ. CDR3 length: 14 amino acids. V lost 0 bases and J 4 bases, leaving 10 bases between the germline ends. This chain's CDR3 is CASSLDRTGYGYTF. Written as DNA, the CDR3 is TGCGCCAGCAGCTTGGACCGGACGGGCTATGGCTACACCTTC. The variable domain in full, completed from reference TRBV5-1 and TRBJ1-2, reads KAGVTQTPRYLIKTRGQQVTLSCSPISGHRSVSWYQQTPGQGLQFLFEYFSETQRNKGNFPGRFSGRQFSNSRSEMNVSTLELGDSALYLCASSLDRTGYGYTFGSGTRLTVV.

This chain joins TRBV5-6 and TRBJ1-3; tentatively, D is TRBD1 (6 bases). This CDR3 has 14 residues. The germline CDR1 and CDR2 sequences are SGHDT and YYEEEE. The V gene lost 3 bases and the J gene lost 0 bases, with 7 bases spanning the gap. The CDR3 nucleotides read TGTGCCAGCAGCTACAGGGTCTCTGGAAACACCATATATTTT. It encodes CASSYRVSGNTIYF.

This clone has more than one count but fewer than ten. The chain employs TRBV19 and TRBJ2-7, with 8 bases identical to TRBD1. Germline CDR1 LNHDA, CDR2 SQIVND (reference sequence). V lost 4 bases and J lost 3; bases outside the gene matches: 5. CDR3 length: 14 amino acids. The DNA for the CDR3 is TGTGCCAGTAGTAGCGACAGGGGAAACTACGAGCAGTACTTC. Translating gives CASSSDRGNYEQYF.

This clone has more than one count but fewer than ten. The rearrangement joins TRBV7-8 to TRBJ1-6; maybe TRBD1 (6 bases). The CDR3 sequence is 15 residues long. Trimming cost V 2 bases and J 10 bases, with 15 bases left between them. The germline gives CDR1 SGHVS, CDR2 FQNEAQ. The CDR3: CASSLHRDGLSPLHF. Here the CDR3 DNA reads TGTGCCAGCAGCTTACACAGGGATGGTCTCTCACCCCTCCACTTT.

J is TRBJ2-3 and V is TRBV5-1; 9 bases are a match to TRBD1. The CDR3 extends over 14 amino acids. J was trimmed by 6 bases and V by 5 bases; bases with no gene match: 7. The germline gives CDR1 SGHRS, CDR2 YFSETQ. This CDR3 reads CASSSGQGGDTQYF. The CDR3 nucleotides read TGCGCCAGCAGTTCGGGACAGGGAGGGGATACGCAGTATTTT.

This clone is a singleton in its sample. The rearrangement joins TRBV7-6 to TRBJ2-1; 10 positions match TRBD1. The germline gives CDR1 SGHVS, CDR2 FNYEAQ. After removal of 4 bases from V and 10 bases from J, the junction contained 1 base not matched to a gene. CDR3 size: 12 residues. CDR3 residues: CASSWDRGEQFF. CDR3 bases: TGTGCCAGCAGCTGGGACAGGGGCGAGCAGTTCTTC.

The chain recombines TRBV6-5 with TRBJ2-1; 10 bases fit TRBD1. The germline V gene has CDR1 MNHEY and CDR2 SVGAGI. This CDR3 contains 15 residues. Trimming removed 7 bases from V and 4 bases from J; junction bases left unmatched: 7. The CDR3, as DNA: TGTGCCAGCACCACAACGGGACAGGGGTACAATGAGCAGTTCTTC. It encodes CASTTTGQGYNEQFF.

V and J are TRBV2 and TRBJ2-1; 11 bases fit TRBD2. This CDR3 spans 16 amino acids. J gave up 4 bases and V 2 bases, and 4 bases lay outside the gene matches. Germline CDR1 is SNHLY and CDR2 is FYNNEI. CDR3 in DNA: TGTGCCAGCAGTGAAATGGGACTAGCGGCATACAATGAGCAGTTCTTC. Translating it yields CASSEMGLAAYNEQFF.

CDR3 nucleotide sequence: TGCGCCAGCAGCTTGGGGAGCACGGAGAACTACACCTTC. Translation gives CASSLGSTENYTF. The genes are TRBV5-1 and TRBJ1-2; D ambiguous. This CDR3 spans 13 amino acids. CDR1 and CDR2 from the germline V gene are SGHRS and YFSETQ. Trimming pared 0 bases from V and 10 bases from J, leaving 13 bases between.

The rearrangement joins TRBV5-1 to TRBJ2-2, with TRBD1 identical over 9 bases. J gave up 0 bases and V 1 base, and 4 bases lay outside the gene matches. From germline, CDR1 is SGHRS and CDR2 YFSETQ. This CDR3 region has 17 residues. CDR3 sequence reads: CASSLKGTGSNTGELFF. For the CDR3, the DNA is TGCGCCAGCAGCTTGAAGGGGACAGGGTCGAACACCGGGGAGCTGTTTTTT.

The J gene is TRBJ2-3, the V gene TRBV5-1, with TRBD1 matching 8 bases. This CDR3 is 18 amino acids long. CDR1 and CDR2 from the germline V gene are SGHRS and YFSETQ. V gave up 3 bases and J gave up 0 bases; unmatched junction bases: 12. CDR3 bases: TGCGCCAGCAGCTGGGGACAGGAACGCAAACCTAGCACAGATACGCAGTATTTT. Amino acids: CASSWGQERKPSTDTQYF. The entire variable domain, with the rest obtained from reference TRBV5-1 and TRBJ2-3, is as follows: KAGVTQTPRYLIKTRGQQVTLSCSPISGHRSVSWYQQTPGQGLQFLFEYFSETQRNKGNFPGRFSGRQFSNSRSEMNVSTLELGDSALYLCASSWGQERKPSTDTQYFGPGTRLTVL.